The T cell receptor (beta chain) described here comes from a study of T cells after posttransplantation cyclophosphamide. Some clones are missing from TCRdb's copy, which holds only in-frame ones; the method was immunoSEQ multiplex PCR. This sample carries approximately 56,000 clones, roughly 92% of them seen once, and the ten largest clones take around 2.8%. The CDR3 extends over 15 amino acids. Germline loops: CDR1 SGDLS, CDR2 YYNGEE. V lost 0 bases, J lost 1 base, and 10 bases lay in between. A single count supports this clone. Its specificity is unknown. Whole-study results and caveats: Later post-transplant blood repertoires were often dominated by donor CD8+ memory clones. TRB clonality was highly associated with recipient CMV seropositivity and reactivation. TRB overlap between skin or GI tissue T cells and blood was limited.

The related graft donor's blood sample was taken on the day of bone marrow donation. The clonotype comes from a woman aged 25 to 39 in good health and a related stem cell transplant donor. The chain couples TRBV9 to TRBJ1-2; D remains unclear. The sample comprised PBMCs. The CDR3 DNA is TGTGCCAGCAGCGTAGGATCCGGGTTTAACTATGGCTACACCTTC. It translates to CASSVGSGFNYGYTF.